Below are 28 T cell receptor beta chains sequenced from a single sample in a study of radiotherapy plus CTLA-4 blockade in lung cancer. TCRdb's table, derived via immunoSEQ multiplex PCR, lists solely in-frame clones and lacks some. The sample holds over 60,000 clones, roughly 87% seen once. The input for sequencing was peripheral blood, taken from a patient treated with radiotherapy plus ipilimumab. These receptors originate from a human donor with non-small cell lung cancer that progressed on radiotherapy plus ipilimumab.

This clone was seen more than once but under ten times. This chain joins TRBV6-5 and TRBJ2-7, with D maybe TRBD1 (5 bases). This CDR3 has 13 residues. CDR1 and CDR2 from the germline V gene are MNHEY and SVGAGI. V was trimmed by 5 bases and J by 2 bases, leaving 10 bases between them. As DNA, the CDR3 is TGTGCCAGCAGTAGGGGTCATACCTACGAGCAGTACTTC. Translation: CASSRGHTYEQYF.

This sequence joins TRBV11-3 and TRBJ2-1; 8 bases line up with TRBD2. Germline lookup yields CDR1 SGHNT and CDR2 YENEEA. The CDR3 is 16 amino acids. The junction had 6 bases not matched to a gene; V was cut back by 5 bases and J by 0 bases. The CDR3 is CASSRQSGSSYNEQFF. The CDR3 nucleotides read TGTGCCAGCAGCCGCCAGAGCGGGAGCTCCTACAATGAGCAGTTCTTC.

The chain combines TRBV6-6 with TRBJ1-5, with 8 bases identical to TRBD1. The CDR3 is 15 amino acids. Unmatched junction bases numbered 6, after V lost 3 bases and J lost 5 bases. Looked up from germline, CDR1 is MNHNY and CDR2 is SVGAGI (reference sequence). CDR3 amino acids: CASSYRQGAYQPQHF. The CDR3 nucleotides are TGTGCCAGCAGTTATAGGCAGGGGGCTTATCAGCCCCAGCATTTT.

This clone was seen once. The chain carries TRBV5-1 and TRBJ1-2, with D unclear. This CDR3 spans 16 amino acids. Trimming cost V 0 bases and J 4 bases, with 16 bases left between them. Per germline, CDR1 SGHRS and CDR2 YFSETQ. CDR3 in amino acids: CASSLDGLVVFYGYTF. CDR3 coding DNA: TGCGCCAGCAGCTTGGATGGACTTGTAGTTTTCTATGGCTACACCTTC.

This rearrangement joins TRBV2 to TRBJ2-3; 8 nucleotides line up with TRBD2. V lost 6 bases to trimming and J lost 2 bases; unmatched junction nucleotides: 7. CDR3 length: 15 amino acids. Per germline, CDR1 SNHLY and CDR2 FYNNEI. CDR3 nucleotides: TGTGCCAGCAGACAAGCGGGAGCGAACACAGATACGCAGTATTTT. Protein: CASRQAGANTDTQYF.

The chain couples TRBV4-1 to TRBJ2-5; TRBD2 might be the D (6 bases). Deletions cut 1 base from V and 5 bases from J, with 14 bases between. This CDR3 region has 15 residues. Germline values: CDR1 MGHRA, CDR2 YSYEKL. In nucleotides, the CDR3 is TGCGCCAGCAGCCAAGGAAGAGGGGAGGAGGAGACCCAGTACTTC. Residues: CASSQGRGEEETQYF.

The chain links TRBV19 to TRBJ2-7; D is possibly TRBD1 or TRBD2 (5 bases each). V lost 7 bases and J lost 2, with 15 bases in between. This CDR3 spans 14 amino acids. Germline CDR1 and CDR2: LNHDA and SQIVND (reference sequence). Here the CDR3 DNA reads TGTGCCAGTACCCCCATATTGGGGGCCTACGAGCAGTACTTC. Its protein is CASTPILGAYEQYF.

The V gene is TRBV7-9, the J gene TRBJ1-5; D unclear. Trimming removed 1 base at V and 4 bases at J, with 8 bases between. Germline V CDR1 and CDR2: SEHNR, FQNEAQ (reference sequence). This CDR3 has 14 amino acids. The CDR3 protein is CASSLGGMNQPQHF. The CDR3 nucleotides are TGTGCCAGCAGCTTAGGTGGGATGAATCAGCCCCAGCATTTT.

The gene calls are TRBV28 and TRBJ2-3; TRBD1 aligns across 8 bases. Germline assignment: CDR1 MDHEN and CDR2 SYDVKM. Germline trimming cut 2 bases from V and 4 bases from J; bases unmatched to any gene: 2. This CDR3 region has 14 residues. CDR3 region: CASSLDRGADTQYF. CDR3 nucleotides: TGTGCCAGCAGTTTAGACAGGGGCGCAGATACGCAGTATTTT.

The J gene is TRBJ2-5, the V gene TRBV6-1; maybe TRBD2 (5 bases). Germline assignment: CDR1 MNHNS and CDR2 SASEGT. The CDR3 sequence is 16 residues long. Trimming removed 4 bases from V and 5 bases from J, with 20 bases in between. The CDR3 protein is CASSGYGVGIVETQYF. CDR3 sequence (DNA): TGTGCCAGCAGTGGGTACGGGGTGGGGATTGTGGAGACCCAGTACTTC.

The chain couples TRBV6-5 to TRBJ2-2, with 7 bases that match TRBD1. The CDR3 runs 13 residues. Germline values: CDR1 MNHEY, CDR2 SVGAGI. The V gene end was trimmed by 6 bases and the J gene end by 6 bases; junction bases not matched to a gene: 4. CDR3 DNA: TGTGCCAGCAGGGAGACAGGGTCCGGGGAGCTGTTTTTT. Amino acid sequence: CASRETGSGELFF.

CDR3 coding DNA: TGTGCCAGCAGTGAAGGACTAGCGGGAAGGTACGAGCAGTACTTC. Its protein is CASSEGLAGRYEQYF. The chain carries TRBV25-1 and TRBJ2-7; TRBD2 matches 12 bases. V gave up 2 bases and J gave up 4 bases; unmatched junction bases: 3. Germline CDR1 and CDR2: MGHDK and SYGVNS. This CDR3 region has 15 residues.

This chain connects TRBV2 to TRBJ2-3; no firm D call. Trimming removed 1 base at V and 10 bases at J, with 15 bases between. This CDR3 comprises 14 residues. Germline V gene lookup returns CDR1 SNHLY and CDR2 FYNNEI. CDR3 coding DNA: TGTGCCAGCAGTGAAGGGCAGCTCCACCTAGCGCAGTATTTT. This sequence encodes CASSEGQLHLAQYF. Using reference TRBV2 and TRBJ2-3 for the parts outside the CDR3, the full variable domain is EPEVTQTPSHQVTQMGQEVILRCVPISNHLYFYWYRQILGQKVEFLVSFYNNEISEKSEIFDDQFSVERPDGSNFTLKIRSTKLEDSAMYFCASSEGQLHLAQYFGPGTRLTVL.

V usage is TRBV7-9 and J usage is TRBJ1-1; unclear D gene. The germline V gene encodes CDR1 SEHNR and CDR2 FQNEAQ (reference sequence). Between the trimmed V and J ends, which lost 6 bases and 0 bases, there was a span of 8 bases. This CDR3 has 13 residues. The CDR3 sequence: CASRLPVNTEAFF. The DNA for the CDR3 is TGTGCCAGCAGATTACCCGTGAACACTGAAGCTTTCTTT.

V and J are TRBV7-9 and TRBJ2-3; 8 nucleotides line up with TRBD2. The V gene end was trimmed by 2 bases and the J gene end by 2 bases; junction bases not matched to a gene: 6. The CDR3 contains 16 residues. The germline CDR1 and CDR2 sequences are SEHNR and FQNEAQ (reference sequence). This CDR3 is CASSLTRTSLTDTQYF. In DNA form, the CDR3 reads TGTGCCAGCAGCTTAACGCGGACTAGCCTCACAGATACGCAGTATTTT.

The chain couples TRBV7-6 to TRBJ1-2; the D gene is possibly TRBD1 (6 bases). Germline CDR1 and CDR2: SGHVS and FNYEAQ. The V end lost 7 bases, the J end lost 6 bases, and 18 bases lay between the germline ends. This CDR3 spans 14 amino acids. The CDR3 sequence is CASTPKRSGDGYTF. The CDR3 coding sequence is TGTGCCAGCACCCCTAAAAGGTCAGGGGATGGCTACACCTTC.

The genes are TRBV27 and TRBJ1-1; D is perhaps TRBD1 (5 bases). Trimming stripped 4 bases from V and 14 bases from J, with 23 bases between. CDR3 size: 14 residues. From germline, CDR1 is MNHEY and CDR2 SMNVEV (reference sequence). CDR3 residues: CASSSYTGTGPDFF. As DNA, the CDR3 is TGTGCCAGCAGTTCTTATACCGGGACTGGCCCCGACTTCTTT.

In DNA, the CDR3 is TGTGCCAGCAGTGATGATAGGGTCCTCTCTGGAAACACCATATATTTT. This translates into CASSDDRVLSGNTIYF. The V call is TRBV2, the J call TRBJ1-3; no firm D call. Germline assignment: CDR1 SNHLY and CDR2 FYNNEI. V was shortened by 3 bases and J by 0 bases, with 12 bases between the two germline ends. This CDR3 comprises 16 residues.

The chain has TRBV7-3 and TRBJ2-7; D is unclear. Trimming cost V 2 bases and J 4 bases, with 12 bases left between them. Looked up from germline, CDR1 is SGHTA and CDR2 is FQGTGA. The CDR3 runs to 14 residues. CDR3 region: CASSLDPGAYEQYF. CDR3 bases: TGTGCCAGCAGCTTAGACCCCGGAGCGTACGAGCAGTACTTC.

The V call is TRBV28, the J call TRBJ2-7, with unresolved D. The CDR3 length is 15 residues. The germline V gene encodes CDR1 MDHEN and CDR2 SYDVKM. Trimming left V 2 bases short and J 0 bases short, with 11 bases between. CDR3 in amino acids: CASSLEGSDSYEQYF. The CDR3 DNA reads TGTGCCAGCAGTTTAGAAGGTTCCGACTCCTACGAGCAGTACTTC.

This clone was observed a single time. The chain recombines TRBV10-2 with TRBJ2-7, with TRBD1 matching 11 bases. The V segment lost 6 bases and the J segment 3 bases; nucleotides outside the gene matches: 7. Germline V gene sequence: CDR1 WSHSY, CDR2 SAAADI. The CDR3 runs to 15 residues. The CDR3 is CASRGGTGGIYEQYF. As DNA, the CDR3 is TGCGCCAGCAGGGGAGGGACAGGGGGAATCTACGAGCAGTACTTC.

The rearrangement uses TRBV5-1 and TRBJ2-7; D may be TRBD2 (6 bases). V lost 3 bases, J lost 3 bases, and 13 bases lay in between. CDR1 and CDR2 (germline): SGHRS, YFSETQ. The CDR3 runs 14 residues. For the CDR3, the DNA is TGCGCCAGCAGCTCCCGGGAGCAACTCTACGAGCAGTACTTC. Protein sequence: CASSSREQLYEQYF.

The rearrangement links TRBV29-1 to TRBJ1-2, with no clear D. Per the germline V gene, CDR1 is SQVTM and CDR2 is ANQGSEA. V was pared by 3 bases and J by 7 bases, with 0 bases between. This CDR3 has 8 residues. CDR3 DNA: TGCAGCGTTGATGGCTACACCTTC. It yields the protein CSVDGYTF.

CDR3 nucleotide sequence: TGTGCCAGCAGCTTCCCCCCGGATGAGCAGTTCTTC. Protein product: CASSFPPDEQFF. The V gene is TRBV7-6, the J gene TRBJ2-1; no clear D. CDR3 size: 12 residues. In germline, CDR1 is SGHVS, CDR2 FNYEAQ. Trimming pared 3 bases from V and 8 bases from J, leaving 8 bases between.

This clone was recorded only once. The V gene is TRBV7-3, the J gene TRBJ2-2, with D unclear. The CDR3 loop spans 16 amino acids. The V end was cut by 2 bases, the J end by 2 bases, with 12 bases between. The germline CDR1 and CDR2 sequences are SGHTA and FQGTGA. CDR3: CASSLGPLDNTGELFF. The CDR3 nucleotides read TGTGCCAGCAGCTTAGGTCCGTTAGACAACACCGGGGAGCTGTTTTTT.

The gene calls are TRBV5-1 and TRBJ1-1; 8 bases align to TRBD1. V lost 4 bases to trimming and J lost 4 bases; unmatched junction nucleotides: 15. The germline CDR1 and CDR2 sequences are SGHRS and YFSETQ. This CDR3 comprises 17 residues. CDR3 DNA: TGCGCCAGCAGCGAGGGGGGACAGGTATCCTCTGGCACTGAAGCTTTCTTT. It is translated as CASSEGGQVSSGTEAFF.

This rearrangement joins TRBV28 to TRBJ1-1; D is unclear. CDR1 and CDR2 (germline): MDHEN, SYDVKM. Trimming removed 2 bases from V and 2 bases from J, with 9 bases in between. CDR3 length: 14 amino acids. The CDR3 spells CASSLIRANTEAFF. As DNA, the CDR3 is TGTGCCAGCAGTTTAATCCGGGCCAACACTGAAGCTTTCTTT.

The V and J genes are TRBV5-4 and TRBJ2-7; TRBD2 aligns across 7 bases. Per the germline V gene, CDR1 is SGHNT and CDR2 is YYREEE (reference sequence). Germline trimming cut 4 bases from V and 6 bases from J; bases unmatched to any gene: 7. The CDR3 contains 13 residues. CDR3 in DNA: TGTGCCAGCAGCCGGGGGGATCGGGCCGAGCAGTACTTC. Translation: CASSRGDRAEQYF. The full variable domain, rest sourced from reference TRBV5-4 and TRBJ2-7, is ETGVTQSPTHLIKTRGQQVTLRCSSQSGHNTVSWYQQALGQGPQFIFQYYREEENGRGNFPPRFSGLQFPNYSSELNVNALELDDSALYLCASSRGDRAEQYFGPGTRLTVT.